This T cell receptor (beta chain) came from a study of T-cell reconstitution after alpha-beta-depleted transplantation in children. Trimming removed 5 bases from V and 2 bases from J, with 10 bases in between. Germline V gives CDR1 SGHTA, CDR2 FQGNSA. This CDR3 spans 13 amino acids. The library targeted TCRbeta and was prepared with unique molecular identifiers. MiXCR, applied by TCRdb to the PCR reads, yields one record per CDR3 protein. Of around 410,000 distinct CDR3 sequences detected, approximately 11% appear once; the ten largest clones hold 4.5% to 6%. This chain connects TRBV7-2 to TRBJ2-7; D gene ambiguous. The sequencing here drew on PBMCs from the stem cell graft donor, taken from the stem cell graft. The receptor comes from a human donor who donated a stem cell graft to a child with acute myeloid leukemia. CDR3 region: CASSPHQTYEQYF. As DNA, the CDR3 is TGTGCCAGCAGCCCACACCAAACCTACGAGCAGTACTTC.